This T cell receptor beta chain emerged from a study of blood T cell repertoires in COVID-19. On the study more broadly: The United States, Italy and Spain provided the acute and convalescent COVID-19 samples.

This clone was detected only once. CDR1 and CDR2 (germline): LNHDA, SQIVND (reference sequence). There are 11 residues in the CDR3. Trimming took off 7 bases at V and 8 bases at J, with 11 bases between the two ends. Original processing notes: It was from reference gene primer amplification that nucleated cell counts were estimated. Measured with immunoSEQ multiplex PCR; TCRdb has only the in-frame clones, and not every one. From that table come the V and J calls and clone size; the DNA was used to work out D and trimming. The table has more than 55,000 clones, more than 75% seen once. V gene TRBV19 combines with J gene TRBJ1-2, with D possibly being TRBD1 (6 bases). The source material was peripheral blood. The receptor was isolated from a man aged 55 to 70 with active or convalescent COVID-19. The CDR3 loop reads CASNRVDGYTF. The CDR3 DNA is TGTGCCAGTAACAGGGTCGACGGCTACACCTTC.